The TCR beta chain under discussion was sequenced for a study of OX40 agonist ivuxolimab in advanced cancers. For context, the study as a whole: Ivuxolimab was an agonistic, fully human IgG2 monoclonal antibody directed against OX40 (CD134), a costimulatory receptor. Of the roughly 51 patients in dose escalation, 19 had hepatocellular carcinoma, roughly 15 had melanoma, 9 had renal cell carcinoma and 9 had head and neck cancer. Intravenous ivuxolimab was administered to patients every 2 weeks at six dose levels: 0.01, 0.1, 0.3, 1.5, 3 and 10 mg/kg. Patients were allowed to have had prior anti-PD-1, anti-PD-L1 or anti-CTLA-4 therapy, and 30% to 40% of the dose-escalation patients had been treated with checkpoint inhibitors. A male proportion of 70% to 90% and a mean age of roughly 55 years, ranging from about 23 to 90, were recorded for the dose-escalation cohort. Partial responses were achieved by three dose-escalation patients, of whom one had hepatocellular carcinoma and two had cutaneous melanoma. Peripheral TCRbeta sequencing aimed to test whether ivuxolimab altered TCR sequence diversity and caused clonal T-cell expansion. The paper covers the monotherapy dose-escalation part of the phase I ivuxolimab trial, which included N = 52 patients. Results the study describes overall, beyond this receptor: At doses from 0.1 to 3.0 mg/kg, clonal expansion was seen in both CD4+ and CD8+ blood T cells between baseline and week 6. Partial responders in the 0.1-3.0 mg/kg groups had among the lowest normalized peripheral clonal expansion, especially among CD8+ T cells. After ivuxolimab, expanded clones were on average more numerous among CD8+ T cells than among CD4+ T cells. Antigen specificity was not determined for the clonally expanded peripheral T cells. Low levels of normalized T-cell clonal expansion were also shown by some nonresponding patients.

Genomic DNA was extracted from sorted cells for sequencing of the TCRbeta CDR3 region. The immunoSEQ Assay was used for sequencing of TCRbeta CDR3 regions. This is the immuneACCESS table as TCRdb keeps it, with only in-frame sequences that have V and J called. A part of the clones is gone; compared with another copy, unresolved V genes explain less than half, and the rest is unexplained. The sample contains about 21,000 clones, more than 75% of them found a single time. Jointly, the top ten make up 9.5% of the sample. CDR1 and CDR2, per the germline V gene, are MNHEY and SVGAGI. The CDR3 numbers 15 residues from cysteine through phenylalanine. Solely the CDR3 DNA is kept, with 45 bases framed from the first base. V was cut back by 0 bases and J by 2 bases, leaving a gap of 10 bases between them. A remark on this clone: Its antigen remains unidentified. Base-call qualities are not available, and no considerably larger clone is one nucleotide away.

Patients with autoimmune disease history or receiving systemic immunosuppression were excluded from the trial. In every dose cohort, peripheral blood was drawn for TCR sequencing at baseline, cycle 4 day 1, and cycle 7 day 1. Samples were obtained from an open-label, multicenter, first-in-human phase I dose-escalation trial of ivuxolimab. Adults with locally advanced or metastatic melanoma, renal cell carcinoma, hepatocellular carcinoma or head and neck squamous cell carcinoma were enrolled in the trial. Before TCR sequencing, CD4+ T cells and CD8+ T cells were sorted from peripheral blood as separate populations.

This sequence was found in an adult with an advanced solid tumor such as melanoma, head and neck, liver or kidney cancer. The sample in question was CD4+ or CD8+ T cells sorted from blood, obtained in a trial of the OX40 agonist ivuxolimab. The chain is encoded by TRBV6-5 joined to TRBJ1-2; a tentative D call is TRBD1 (5 bases match). The sequence in DNA is TGTGCCAGCAGTTACTCAAGGGGTAGAAACTATGGCTACACCTTC. The encoded protein is CASSYSRGRNYGYTF.